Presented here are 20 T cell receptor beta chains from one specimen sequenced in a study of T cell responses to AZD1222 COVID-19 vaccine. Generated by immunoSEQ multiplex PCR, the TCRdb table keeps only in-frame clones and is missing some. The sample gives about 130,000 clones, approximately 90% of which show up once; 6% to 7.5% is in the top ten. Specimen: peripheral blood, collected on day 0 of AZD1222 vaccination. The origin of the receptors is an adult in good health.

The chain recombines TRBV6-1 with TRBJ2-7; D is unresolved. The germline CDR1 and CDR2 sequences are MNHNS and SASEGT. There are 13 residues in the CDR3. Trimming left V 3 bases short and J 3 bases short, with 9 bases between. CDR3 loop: CASSDRRFYEQYF. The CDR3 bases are TGTGCCAGCAGTGACCGCAGGTTCTACGAGCAGTACTTC.

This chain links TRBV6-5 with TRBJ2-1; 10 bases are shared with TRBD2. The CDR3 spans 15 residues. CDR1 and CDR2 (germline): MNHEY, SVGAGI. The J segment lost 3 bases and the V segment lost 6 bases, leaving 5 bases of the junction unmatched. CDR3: CASSQLAGSYNEQFF. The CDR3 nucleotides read TGTGCCAGCAGCCAACTAGCGGGGAGCTACAATGAGCAGTTCTTC.

This chain's CDR3 is CASSTLRGVYTEAFF. CDR3 nucleotides: TGTGCCAGCAGCACCCTCAGAGGGGTGTACACTGAAGCTTTCTTT. The rearrangement uses TRBV7-9 and TRBJ1-1, with a tentative D call TRBD1 (5 bases). CDR1 and CDR2 from the germline V gene are SEHNR and FQNEAQ (reference sequence). Trimming stripped 5 bases from V and 3 bases from J, with 16 bases between. This CDR3 has 15 amino acids.

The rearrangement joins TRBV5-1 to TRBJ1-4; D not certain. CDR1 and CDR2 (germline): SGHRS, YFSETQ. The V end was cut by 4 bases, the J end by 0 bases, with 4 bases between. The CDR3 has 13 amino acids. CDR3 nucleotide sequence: TGCGCCAGCAGCACAGCAACTAATGAAAAACTGTTTTTT. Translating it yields CASSTATNEKLFF. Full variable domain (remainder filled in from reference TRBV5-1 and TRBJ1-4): KAGVTQTPRYLIKTRGQQVTLSCSPISGHRSVSWYQQTPGQGLQFLFEYFSETQRNKGNFPGRFSGRQFSNSRSEMNVSTLELGDSALYLCASSTATNEKLFFGSGTQLSVL.

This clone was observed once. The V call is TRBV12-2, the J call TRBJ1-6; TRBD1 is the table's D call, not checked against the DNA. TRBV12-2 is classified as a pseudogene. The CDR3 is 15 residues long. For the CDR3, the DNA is TGTGCAAGTCGCCGCGGGGACAGGGGGAAATCACCCCTCCACTTT. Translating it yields CASRRGDRGKSPLHF.

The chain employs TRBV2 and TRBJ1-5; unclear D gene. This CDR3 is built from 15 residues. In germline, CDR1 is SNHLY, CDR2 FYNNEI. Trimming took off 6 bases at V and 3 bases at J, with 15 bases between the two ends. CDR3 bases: TGTGCCAGCAGCCTCGACACGTATGCCAATCAGCCCCAGCATTTT. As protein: CASSLDTYANQPQHF.

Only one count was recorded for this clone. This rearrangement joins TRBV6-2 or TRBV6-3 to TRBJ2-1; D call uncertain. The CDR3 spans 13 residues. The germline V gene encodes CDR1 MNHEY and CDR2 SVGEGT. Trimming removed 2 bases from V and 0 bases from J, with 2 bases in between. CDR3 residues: CASSYSSYNEQFF. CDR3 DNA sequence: TGTGCCAGCAGTTACAGCTCCTACAATGAGCAGTTCTTC.

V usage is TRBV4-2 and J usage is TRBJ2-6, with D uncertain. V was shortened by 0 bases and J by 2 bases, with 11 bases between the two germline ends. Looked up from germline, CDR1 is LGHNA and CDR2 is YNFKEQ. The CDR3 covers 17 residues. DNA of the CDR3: TGTGCCAGCAGCCAAGATCTGTCAGCTCCTGGGGCCAACGTCCTGACTTTC. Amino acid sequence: CASSQDLSAPGANVLTF.

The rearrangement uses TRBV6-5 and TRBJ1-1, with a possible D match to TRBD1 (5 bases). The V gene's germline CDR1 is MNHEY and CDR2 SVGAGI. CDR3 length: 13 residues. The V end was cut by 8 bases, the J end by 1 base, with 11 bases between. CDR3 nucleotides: TGTGCCAGCGCGGGGGTTACGAACACTGAAGCTTTCTTT. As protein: CASAGVTNTEAFF.

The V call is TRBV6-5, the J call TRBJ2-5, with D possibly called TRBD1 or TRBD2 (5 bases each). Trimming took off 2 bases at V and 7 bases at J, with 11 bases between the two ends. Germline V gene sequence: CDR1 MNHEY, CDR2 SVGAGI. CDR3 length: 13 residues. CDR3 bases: TGTGCCAGCAGTTACGCAGGGACGGGGACCCAGTACTTC. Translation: CASSYAGTGTQYF.

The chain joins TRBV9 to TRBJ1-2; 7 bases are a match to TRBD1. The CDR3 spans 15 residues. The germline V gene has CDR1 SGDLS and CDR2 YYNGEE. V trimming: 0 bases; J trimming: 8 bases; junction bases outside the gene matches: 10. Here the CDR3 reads CASSVEKTGTRGYTF. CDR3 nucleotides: TGTGCCAGCAGCGTAGAGAAGACAGGGACCCGCGGCTACACCTTC.

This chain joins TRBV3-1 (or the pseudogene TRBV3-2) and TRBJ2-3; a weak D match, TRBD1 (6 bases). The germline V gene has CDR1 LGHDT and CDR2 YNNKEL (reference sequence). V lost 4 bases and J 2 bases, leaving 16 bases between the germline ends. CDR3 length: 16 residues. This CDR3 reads CASSPKWTAYTDTQYF. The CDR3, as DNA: TGTGCCAGCAGCCCTAAGTGGACAGCCTACACAGATACGCAGTATTTT.

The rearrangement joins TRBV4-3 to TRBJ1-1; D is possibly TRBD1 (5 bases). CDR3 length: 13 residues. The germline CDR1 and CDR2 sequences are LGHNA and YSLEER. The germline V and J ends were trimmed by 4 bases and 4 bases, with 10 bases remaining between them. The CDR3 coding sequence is TGCGCCAGCAGCCCAATGGGGGGCACTGAAGCTTTCTTT. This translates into CASSPMGGTEAFF.

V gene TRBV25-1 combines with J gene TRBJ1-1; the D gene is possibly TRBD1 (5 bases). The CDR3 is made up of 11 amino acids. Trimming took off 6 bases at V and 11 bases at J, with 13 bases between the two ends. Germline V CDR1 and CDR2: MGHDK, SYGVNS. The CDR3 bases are TGTGCCAGCAGGATGGGGGGGAGGGCTTTCTTT. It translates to CASRMGGRAFF.

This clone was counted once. The CDR3 nucleotides read TGTGCCAGTAGTTCCCCCGGGATTCACTATGGCTACACCTTC. Translating it yields CASSSPGIHYGYTF. The J gene is TRBJ1-2, the V gene TRBV19; D uncertain. V gave up 5 bases and J gave up 3 bases, with 13 bases separating them. The germline V gene encodes CDR1 LNHDA and CDR2 SQIVND (reference sequence). The CDR3 is made up of 14 amino acids.

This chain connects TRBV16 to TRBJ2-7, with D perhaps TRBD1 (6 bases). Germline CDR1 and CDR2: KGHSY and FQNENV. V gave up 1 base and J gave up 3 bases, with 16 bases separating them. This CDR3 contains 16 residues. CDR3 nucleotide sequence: TGTGCCAGCAGCCAATTAGGTGGGCAGGGGAGCTACGAGCAGTACTTC. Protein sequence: CASSQLGGQGSYEQYF.

Here the CDR3 DNA reads TGTGCCAGTAGTCGAGGGGCCCGTGGATTCCACTATGGCTACACCTTC. Protein product: CASSRGARGFHYGYTF. The chain has TRBV19 and TRBJ1-2, with D tentatively TRBD1 (5 bases). Trimming removed 5 bases at V and 3 bases at J, with 19 bases between. Germline values: CDR1 LNHDA, CDR2 SQIVND (reference sequence). The CDR3 has 16 amino acids.

DNA of the CDR3: TGTGCCAGCAGCTTCGGGACAGGGGACTCCTACGAGCAGTACTTC. Translating it yields CASSFGTGDSYEQYF. V is TRBV11-2 and J is TRBJ2-7; 10 bases are a match to TRBD1. Germline CDR1 reads SGHAT; CDR2 reads FQNNGV. The CDR3 runs 15 residues. After removal of 3 bases from V and 0 bases from J, the junction contained 2 bases not matched to a gene.

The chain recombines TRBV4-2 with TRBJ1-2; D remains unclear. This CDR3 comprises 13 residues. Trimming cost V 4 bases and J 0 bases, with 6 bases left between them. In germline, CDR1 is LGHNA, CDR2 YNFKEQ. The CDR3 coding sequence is TGTGCCAGCAGCCCCTATGCTAACTATGGCTACACCTTC. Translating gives CASSPYANYGYTF.

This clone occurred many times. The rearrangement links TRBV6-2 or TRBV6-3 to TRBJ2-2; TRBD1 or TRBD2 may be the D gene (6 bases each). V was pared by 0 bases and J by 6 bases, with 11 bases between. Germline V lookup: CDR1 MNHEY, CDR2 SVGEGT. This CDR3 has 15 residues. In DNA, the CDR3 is TGTGCCAGCAGTTACTCTGGGGGGCCGGCCGGGGAGCTGTTTTTT. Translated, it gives CASSYSGGPAGELFF.